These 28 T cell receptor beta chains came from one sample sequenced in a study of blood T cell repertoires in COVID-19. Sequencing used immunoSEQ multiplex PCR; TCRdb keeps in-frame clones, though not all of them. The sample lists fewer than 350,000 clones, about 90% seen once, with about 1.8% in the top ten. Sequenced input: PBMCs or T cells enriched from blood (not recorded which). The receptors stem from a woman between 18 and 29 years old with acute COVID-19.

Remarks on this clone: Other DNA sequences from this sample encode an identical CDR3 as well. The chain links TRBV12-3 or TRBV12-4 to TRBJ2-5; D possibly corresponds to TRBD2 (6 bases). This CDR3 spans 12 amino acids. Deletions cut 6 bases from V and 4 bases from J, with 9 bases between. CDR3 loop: CASRRGGETQYF. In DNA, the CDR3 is TGTGCCAGCAGGCGGGGTGGAGAGACCCAGTACTTC.

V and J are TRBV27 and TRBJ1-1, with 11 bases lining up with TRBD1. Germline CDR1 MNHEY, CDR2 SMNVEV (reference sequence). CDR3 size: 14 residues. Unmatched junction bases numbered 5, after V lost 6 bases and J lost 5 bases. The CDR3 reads CASRLGQGDTEAFF. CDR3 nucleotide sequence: TGTGCCAGCAGGTTGGGACAGGGGGATACTGAAGCTTTCTTT.

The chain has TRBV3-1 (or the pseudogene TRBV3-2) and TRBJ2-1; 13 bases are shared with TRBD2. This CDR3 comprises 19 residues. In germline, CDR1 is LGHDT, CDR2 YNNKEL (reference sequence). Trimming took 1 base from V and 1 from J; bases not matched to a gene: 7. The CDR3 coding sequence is TGTGCCAGCAGCCAAGGGGGACTAGCGGGATTAGGATCCTACAATGAGCAGTTCTTC. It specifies CASSQGGLAGLGSYNEQFF.

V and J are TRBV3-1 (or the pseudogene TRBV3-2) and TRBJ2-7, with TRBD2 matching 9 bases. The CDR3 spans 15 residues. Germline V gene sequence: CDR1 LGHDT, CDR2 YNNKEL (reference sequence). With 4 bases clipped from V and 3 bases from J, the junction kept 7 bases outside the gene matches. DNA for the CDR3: TGTGCCAGCAGCCTTTCGACTAGCGGAATCTACGAGCAGTACTTC. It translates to CASSLSTSGIYEQYF.

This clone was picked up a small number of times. DNA of the CDR3: TGTGCCAGTAGTATAGGTTGGGCAGGGGTCCACGAGCAGTACTTC. It yields the protein CASSIGWAGVHEQYF. The rearrangement uses TRBV19 and TRBJ2-7; maybe TRBD1 (6 bases). V lost 1 base to trimming and J lost 5 bases, with 15 bases between them. CDR1 is LNHDA and CDR2 is SQIVND in the germline V gene (reference sequence). The CDR3 totals 15 residues.

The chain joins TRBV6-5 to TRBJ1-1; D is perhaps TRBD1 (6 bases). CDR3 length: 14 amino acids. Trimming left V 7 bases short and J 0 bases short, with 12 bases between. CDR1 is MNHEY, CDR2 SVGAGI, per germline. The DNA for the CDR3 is TGTGCCAGCACGGCCGGGACAATGAACACTGAAGCTTTCTTT. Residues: CASTAGTMNTEAFF.

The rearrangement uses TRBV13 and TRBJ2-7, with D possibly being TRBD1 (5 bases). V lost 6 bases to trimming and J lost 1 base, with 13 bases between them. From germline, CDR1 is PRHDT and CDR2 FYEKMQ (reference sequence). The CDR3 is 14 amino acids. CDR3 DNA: TGTGCCAGCAGTTACGGTAGGGGTTCCTACGAGCAGTACTTC. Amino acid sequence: CASSYGRGSYEQYF.

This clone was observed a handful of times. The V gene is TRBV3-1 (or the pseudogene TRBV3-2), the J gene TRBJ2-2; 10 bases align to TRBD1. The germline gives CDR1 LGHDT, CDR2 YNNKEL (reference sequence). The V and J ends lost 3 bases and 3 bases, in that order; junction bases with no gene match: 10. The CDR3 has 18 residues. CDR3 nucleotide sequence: TGTGCCAGCAGCCACATTATATCCGGGACAGGGGACACCGGGGAGCTGTTTTTT. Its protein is CASSHIISGTGDTGELFF.

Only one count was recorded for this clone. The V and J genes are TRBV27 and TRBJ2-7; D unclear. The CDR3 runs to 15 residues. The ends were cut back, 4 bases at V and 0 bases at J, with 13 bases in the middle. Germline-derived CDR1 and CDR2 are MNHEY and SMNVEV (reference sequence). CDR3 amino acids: CASSSLAADSYEQYF. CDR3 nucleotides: TGTGCCAGCAGTTCCCTCGCGGCGGACTCCTACGAGCAGTACTTC.

Written as DNA, the CDR3 is TGCGCCAGCAGCTCGACAGGGGGAGGCTATGGCTACACCTTC. Its translation is CASSSTGGGYGYTF. This chain uses TRBV5-1 with TRBJ1-2, with 9 bases that match TRBD1. After removal of 3 bases from V and 4 bases from J, the junction contained 4 bases not matched to a gene. This CDR3 has 14 amino acids. Germline V lookup: CDR1 SGHRS, CDR2 YFSETQ.

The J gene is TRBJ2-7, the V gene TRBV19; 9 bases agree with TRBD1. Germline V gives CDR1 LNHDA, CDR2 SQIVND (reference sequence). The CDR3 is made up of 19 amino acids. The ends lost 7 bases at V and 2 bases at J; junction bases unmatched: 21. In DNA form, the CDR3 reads TGTGCCAGTACCCAAAGGGGGGTATACGGGACAGGGCTCACCTACGAGCAGTACTTC. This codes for CASTQRGVYGTGLTYEQYF.

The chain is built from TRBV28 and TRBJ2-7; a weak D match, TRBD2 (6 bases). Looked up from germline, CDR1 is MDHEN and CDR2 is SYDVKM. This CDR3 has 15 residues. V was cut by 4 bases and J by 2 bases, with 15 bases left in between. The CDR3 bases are TGTGCCAGCAGTTCCAGACTAGTATTTCCCTACGAGCAGTACTTC. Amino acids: CASSSRLVFPYEQYF.

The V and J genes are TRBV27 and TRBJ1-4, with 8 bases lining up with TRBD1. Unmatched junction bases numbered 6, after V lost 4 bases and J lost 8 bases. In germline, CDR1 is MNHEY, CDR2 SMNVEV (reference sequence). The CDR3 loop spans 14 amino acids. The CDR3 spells CASSSDRAGEKLFF. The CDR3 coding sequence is TGTGCCAGCAGTTCGGACAGGGCTGGAGAAAAACTGTTTTTT.

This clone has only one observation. The CDR3 sequence is CASSVASGGIYGYTF. The CDR3 DNA is TGTGCCAGCAGCGTAGCCAGCGGGGGCATCTATGGCTACACCTTC. The rearrangement links TRBV9 to TRBJ1-2; maybe TRBD1 (6 bases). V was pared by 0 bases and J by 4 bases, with 13 bases between. Germline loops: CDR1 SGDLS, CDR2 YYNGEE. CDR3 length equals 15 residues.

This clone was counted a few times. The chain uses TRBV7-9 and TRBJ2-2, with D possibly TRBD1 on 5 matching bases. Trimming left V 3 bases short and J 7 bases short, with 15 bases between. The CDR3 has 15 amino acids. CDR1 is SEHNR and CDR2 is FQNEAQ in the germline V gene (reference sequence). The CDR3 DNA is TGTGCCAGCAGCTTGGCCGACAGCGCACTCGGGGAGCTGTTTTTT. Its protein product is CASSLADSALGELFF.

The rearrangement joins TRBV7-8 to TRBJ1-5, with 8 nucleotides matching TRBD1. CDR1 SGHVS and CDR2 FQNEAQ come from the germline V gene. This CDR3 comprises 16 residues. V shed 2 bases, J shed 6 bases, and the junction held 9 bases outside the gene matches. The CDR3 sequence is CASSLRAGGGGQPQHF. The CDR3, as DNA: TGTGCCAGCAGCTTAAGGGCAGGGGGCGGGGGTCAGCCCCAGCATTTT.

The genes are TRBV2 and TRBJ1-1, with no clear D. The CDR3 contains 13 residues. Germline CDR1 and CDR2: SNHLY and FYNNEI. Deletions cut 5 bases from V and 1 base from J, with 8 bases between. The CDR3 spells CASSSEPNTEAFF. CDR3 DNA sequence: TGTGCCAGCAGTTCCGAGCCGAACACTGAAGCTTTCTTT.

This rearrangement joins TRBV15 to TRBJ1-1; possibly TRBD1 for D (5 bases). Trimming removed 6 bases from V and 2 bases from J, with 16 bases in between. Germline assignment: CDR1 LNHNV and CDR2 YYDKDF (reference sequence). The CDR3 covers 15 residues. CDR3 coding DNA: TGTGCCACCAGGACGGGACTTCTACTTAACACTGAAGCTTTCTTT. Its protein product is CATRTGLLLNTEAFF.

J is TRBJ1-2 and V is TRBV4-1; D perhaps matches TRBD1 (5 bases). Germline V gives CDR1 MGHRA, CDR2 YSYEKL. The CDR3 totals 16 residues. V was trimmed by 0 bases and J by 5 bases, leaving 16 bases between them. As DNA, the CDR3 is TGCGCCAGCAGCCAAGAGGGGGGGAGGGGAAATTATGGCTACACCTTC. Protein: CASSQEGGRGNYGYTF.

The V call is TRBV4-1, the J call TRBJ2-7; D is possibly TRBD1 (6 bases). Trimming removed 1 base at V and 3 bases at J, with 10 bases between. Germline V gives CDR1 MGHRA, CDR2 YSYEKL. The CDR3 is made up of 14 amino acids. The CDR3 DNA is TGCGCCAGCAGCCAAGGCCACAGGGACTACGAGCAGTACTTC. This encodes CASSQGHRDYEQYF.

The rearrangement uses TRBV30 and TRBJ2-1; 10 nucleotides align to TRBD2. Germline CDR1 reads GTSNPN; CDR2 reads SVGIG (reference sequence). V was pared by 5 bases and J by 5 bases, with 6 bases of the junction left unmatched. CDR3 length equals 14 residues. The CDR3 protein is CAWDSGRPHNEQFF. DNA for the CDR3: TGTGCCTGGGATAGCGGGAGGCCCCACAATGAGCAGTTCTTC.

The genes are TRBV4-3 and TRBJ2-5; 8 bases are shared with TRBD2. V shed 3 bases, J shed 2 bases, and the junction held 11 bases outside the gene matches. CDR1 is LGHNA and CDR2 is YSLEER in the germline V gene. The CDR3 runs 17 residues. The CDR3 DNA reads TGCGCCAGCAGCCAGAGGCTGCGGGAGGATGGGCAAGAGACCCAGTACTTC. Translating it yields CASSQRLREDGQETQYF.

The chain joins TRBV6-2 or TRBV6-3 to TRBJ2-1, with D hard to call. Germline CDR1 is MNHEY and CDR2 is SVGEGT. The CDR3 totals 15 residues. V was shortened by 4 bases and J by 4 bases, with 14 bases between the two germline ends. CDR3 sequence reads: CASSFGPPLYNEQFF. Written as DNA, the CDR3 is TGTGCCAGCAGTTTTGGGCCCCCCTTATACAATGAGCAGTTCTTC.

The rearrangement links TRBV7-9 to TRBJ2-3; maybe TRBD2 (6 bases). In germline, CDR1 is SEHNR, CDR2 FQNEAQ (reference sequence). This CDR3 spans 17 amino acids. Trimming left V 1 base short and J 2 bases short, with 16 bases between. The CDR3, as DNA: TGTGCCAGCAGCTTAGTGCCTTCTAGCGCGACCACAGATACGCAGTATTTT. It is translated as CASSLVPSSATTDTQYF.

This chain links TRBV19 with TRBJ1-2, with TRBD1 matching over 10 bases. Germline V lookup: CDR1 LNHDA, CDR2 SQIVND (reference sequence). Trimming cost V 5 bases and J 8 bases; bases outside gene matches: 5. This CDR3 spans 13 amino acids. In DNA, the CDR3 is TGTGCCAGTAGTCCGAGGGACAGGGGCGGCTACACCTTC. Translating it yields CASSPRDRGGYTF. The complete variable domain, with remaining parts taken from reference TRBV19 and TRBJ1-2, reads DGGITQSPKYLFRKEGQNVTLSCEQNLNHDAMYWYRQDPGQGLRLIYYSQIVNDFQKGDIAEGYSVSREKKESFPLTVTSAQKNPTAFYLCASSPRDRGGYTFGSGTRLTVV.

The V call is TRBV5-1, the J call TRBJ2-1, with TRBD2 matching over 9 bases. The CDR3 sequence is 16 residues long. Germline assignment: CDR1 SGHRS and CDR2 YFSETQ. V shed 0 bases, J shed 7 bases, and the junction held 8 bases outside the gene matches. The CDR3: CASSLDVAGELNEQFF. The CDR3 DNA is TGCGCCAGCAGCTTGGACGTAGCGGGAGAGTTAAATGAGCAGTTCTTC.

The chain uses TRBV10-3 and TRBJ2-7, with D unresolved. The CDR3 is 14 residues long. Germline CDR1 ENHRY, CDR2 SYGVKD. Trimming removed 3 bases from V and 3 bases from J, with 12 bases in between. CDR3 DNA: TGTGCCATCAGTGAATTACTTACAGACTACGAGCAGTACTTC. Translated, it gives CAISELLTDYEQYF.

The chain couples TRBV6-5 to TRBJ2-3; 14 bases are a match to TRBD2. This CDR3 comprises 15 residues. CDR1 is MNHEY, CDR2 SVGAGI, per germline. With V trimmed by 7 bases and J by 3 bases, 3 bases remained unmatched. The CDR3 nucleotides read TGTGCCAGCACCGGACTAGCGGGAGGAACAGATACGCAGTATTTT. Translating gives CASTGLAGGTDTQYF.